Listed here are 6 T cell receptor beta chains from one sample, sequenced in a study of tumor-infiltrating lymphocytes in primary liver carcinoma. A constant-region primer served to make TCR beta cDNA from about 490 ng total RNA. Three nested multiplex PCR rounds of slightly modified ARM-PCR generated TCR beta libraries. TRBV1-TRBV30 forward primers paired with a C-beta reverse primer drove the first two PCR rounds, ten to eleven cycles each. TCRdb reanalysed the multiplex PCR reads using MiXCR and keeps one entry per CDR3 protein. The sample records roughly 100,000 distinct CDR3 sequences, approximately 80% being singletons. Starting material for RNA and DNA co-extraction consisted of about 17-31 mg of unsorted bulk tissue. The specimen was liver tumor tissue from sampling region 3. The sample's subset: tumor region T3, left-lateral pole. These receptors were taken from a man between 35 and 55 years old with primary liver carcinoma and hepatitis B virus infection.

CDR3 in amino acids: CASSVHLQGGGTQYF. The CDR3 DNA follows: TGTGCCAGCAGCGTACATTTACAGGGAGGAGGGACCCAGTACTTC. The rearrangement links TRBV7-9 to TRBJ2-5; the D call may be TRBD1 or TRBD2 (6 bases each). This CDR3 comprises 15 residues. Trimming left V 5 bases short and J 7 bases short, with 20 bases between. The germline gives CDR1 SEHNR, CDR2 FQNEAQ (reference sequence).

This clonotype has a count of ten or more. This chain links TRBV29-1 with TRBJ1-1, with TRBD1 matching 7 bases. Germline CDR1 is SQVTM and CDR2 is ANQGSEA. V was pared by 8 bases and J by 0 bases, with 12 bases of the junction left unmatched. The CDR3 spans 15 residues. The CDR3 here is CSTVVVGGLNTEAFF. The CDR3, as DNA: TGCAGCACCGTTGTTGTAGGGGGCTTGAACACTGAAGCTTTCTTT.

As to this clonotype: This CDR3 is missing its conserved last phenylalanine or tryptophan, likely due to a read error. This rearrangement joins TRBV6-6 to TRBJ2-7; TRBD1 matches 7 bases. There are 15 residues in the CDR3. CDR1 is MNHNY, CDR2 SVGAGI, per germline (reference sequence). J lost 3 bases, V lost 9 bases, and 14 bases had no gene match. The CDR3 spells CASSPRQGPFYEQYL. The CDR3, as DNA: TGTGCCAGTAGTCCGCGACAGGGACCGTTCTACGAGCAGTACCTC.

In this sample, this clonotype turned up once. The junction shows a germline mismatch at one end, possibly a read error. The chain combines TRBV28 with TRBJ1-2; unclear D gene. CDR1 MDHEN and CDR2 SYDVKM come from the germline V gene. The CDR3 covers 13 residues. The CDR3 spells CASSLVADYGYTF. The CDR3 coding sequence is TGTGCCAGCAGTTTGGTCGCAGACTACGGCTACACCTTC.

This clonotype was observed at least ten times. The chain recombines TRBV28 with TRBJ2-5; D gene unclear. V was cut by 5 bases and J by 5 bases, with 18 bases left in between. CDR1 MDHEN and CDR2 SYDVKM come from the germline V gene. The CDR3 is 15 residues long. This CDR3 is CASSVRGTRSETQYF. The CDR3 nucleotides are TGTGCCAGCAGTGTTCGAGGAACCCGGTCGGAGACCCAGTACTTC.

In this sample, this clonotype turned up once. It is likely a read error, because the conserved phenylalanine at the end of the CDR3 is missing. V and J are TRBV20-1 and TRBJ2-7; 9 bases are shared with TRBD2. J was trimmed by 5 bases and V by 1 base; bases with no gene match: 15. The CDR3 runs 17 residues. CDR1 is DFQATT, CDR2 SNEGSKA, per germline (reference sequence). The CDR3 DNA reads TGCAGTGCTAGAGGGGGACTAGCCGGAGGGTTCGAGGACGAGCAGTACCTC. Its protein product is CSARGGLAGGFEDEQYL.